This entry is about one T cell receptor (beta chain). Its antigen is as yet unknown. A second PCR, run for roughly 6 to 11 cycles, used a sample-barcoded 5' primer plus a J-beta primer mix. Tags on each cDNA molecule came from a template-switch adaptor with 12 random nucleotides. TCRdb processed the 5' RACE reads anew with MiXCR; each CDR3 protein has one entry. The data show roughly 800,000 distinct CDR3 sequences, approximately 25% seen once. These data come from a study of blood T cells in healthy people across ages. Whole-study findings and limits: It was found that TCR beta diversity correlated strongly with the percentage of naive T cells.

V lost 6 bases, J lost 8 bases, and 12 bases stayed unmatched. Per germline, CDR1 DFQATT and CDR2 SNEGSKA (reference sequence). CDR3 size: 14 residues. Those donating, healthy Caucasian individuals from Russia, were aged about 6 to 95. The data also belong to a second study, concerning T cells of mothers and their children. That investigation notes: Input to cDNA synthesis comprised all extracted RNA, at a ratio of around 1.4 ug per 15 ul.

The source of this sequence is a boy aged 10-17 years in good health. This rearrangement joins TRBV20-1 to TRBJ2-1, with 8 bases lining up with TRBD2. The sample taken for sequencing was blood. Here the CDR3 reads CSAYLSGSDDEQFF. The CDR3 DNA reads TGCAGTGCGTATCTCAGCGGGAGTGACGATGAGCAGTTCTTC.